This T cell receptor (beta chain) was sequenced in a study of low-dose radiotherapy and immunotherapy resistance in tumors. Study as a whole: One day before radiation and immunotherapy, intravenous cyclophosphamide 200 mg/m2 was administered, with this repeated every two weeks. Starting cycle 1 day 1, oral aspirin 300 mg was given daily for four cycles.

In its sample, this clonotype was seen many times. Regarding time point: after trial treatment. Treatment here: LDRT plus nivolumab, ipilimumab, low-dose cyclophosphamide and aspirin (RACIN trial). Each patient who was eligible had an advanced solid tumor with no tumor-infiltrating lymphocytes. Covering alpha and beta chains, TRAV- and TRBV-specific primers were used for the first-strand cDNA. TCRs were put through approximately 20 PCR cycles of amplification with Phusion. A constant-region primer and the V-primer adapter served as the primer pair. The mRNA which had been isolated was amplified by in vitro transcription. MiXCR, applied by TCRdb to the reads, yields one record per CDR3 protein. The table has just over 90,000 distinct CDR3 sequences, roughly 20% seen once. The germline CDR1 and CDR2 sequences are SGHTA and FQGTGA. The V segment lost 5 bases and the J segment 4 bases; nucleotides outside the gene matches: 8. The CDR3 sequence is 15 residues long.

This sequence was found in a female donor with ovarian cancer. The chain joins TRBV7-3 to TRBJ2-1; TRBD1 agrees at 7 bases. The sample in question was PBMCs, obtained after low-dose radiotherapy plus immunotherapy. The CDR3 nucleotides are TGTGCCAGCAGCGTCACGACAGGGTATTACAATGAGCAGTTCTTC. Amino acids: CASSVTTGYYNEQFF.